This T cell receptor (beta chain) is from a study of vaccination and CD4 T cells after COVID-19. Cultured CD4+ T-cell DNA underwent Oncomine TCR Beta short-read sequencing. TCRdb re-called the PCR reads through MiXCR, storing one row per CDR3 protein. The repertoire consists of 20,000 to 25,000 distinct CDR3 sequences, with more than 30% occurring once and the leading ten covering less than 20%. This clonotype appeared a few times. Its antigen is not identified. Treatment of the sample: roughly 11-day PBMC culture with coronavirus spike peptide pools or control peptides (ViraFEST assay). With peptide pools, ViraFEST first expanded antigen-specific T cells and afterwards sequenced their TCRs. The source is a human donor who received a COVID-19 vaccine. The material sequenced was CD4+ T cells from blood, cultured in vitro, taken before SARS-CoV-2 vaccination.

The DNA for the CDR3 is TGTGCCAGCAGTGCTGGTACAGATACGCAGTATTTT. As protein: CASSAGTDTQYF. This sequence joins TRBV25-1 and TRBJ2-3; D is unclear. The V and J ends lost 4 bases and 3 bases respectively, with 5 bases between them. The length of the CDR3 is 12 residues. Germline V CDR1 and CDR2: MGHDK, SYGVNS.